This TCR beta chain emerged from a study of beta chain features in type 1 diabetes. Study-level information: What patients shared with healthy donors was a similar profile of age, gender and cell yields.

The CDR3 has 14 amino acids. The V end lost 2 bases, the J end lost 0 bases, and 7 bases lay between the germline ends. Germline assignment: CDR1 SGHTA and CDR2 FQGTGA. On average, the one heparinised blood draw given by each donor was 90 to 150 mL. Researchers reported sorting CD4+ naive, central memory, regulatory and stem cell-like memory cells via CD45RO/CCR7/CD25/CD127/CD95/CD27. This clone was counted a few times. Its target is not known. This same CDR3 is encoded by further DNA sequences in the sample. Study-wide results and limits: Cells carrying high TCR expression could end up over-represented when cDNA is sequenced. Moderate but significant shortening of TCRB CDR3s was recorded in all four CD4+ subsets from Type 1 diabetes patients.

The isolated RNA, all of it, was reverse transcribed, so expressed TCRB transcripts were what got sequenced. Sequencing was performed with immunoSEQ multiplex PCR; in TCRdb, only in-frame clones are kept and a portion is missing. The sample shows about 260,000 clones, about a fifth of them seen only once. The source material was naive CD4+ T cells from blood. This sequence originates from a woman aged 35 to 49 with type 1 diabetes. This rearrangement joins TRBV7-3 to TRBJ1-1; the D gene is possibly TRBD1 (6 bases). The CDR3 spells CASSLGGLNTEAFF. For the CDR3, the DNA is TGTGCCAGCAGCTTAGGGGGCTTGAACACTGAAGCTTTCTTT. Combining the CDR3 with reference TRBV7-3 and TRBJ1-1 gives the whole variable domain GAGVSQTPSNKVTEKGKYVELRCDPISGHTALYWYRQSLGQGPEFLIYFQGTGAADDSGLPNDRFFAVRPEGSVSTLKIQRTERGDSAVYLCASSLGGLNTEAFFGQGTRLTVV.